Sequencing of this T cell receptor (beta chain) was carried out in a study of T-cell memory formation after mild COVID-19. Study background: Among the donors, TCR clusters were largely specific to each donor. General study results and limits: CD4+ contracting clones were mainly CM and EM; CD8+ ones, EMRA. SARS-CoV-2 specificity of second-wave clones peaking day 37 was unconfirmed.

The germline V and J ends were trimmed by 6 bases and 2 bases, with 17 bases remaining between them. Germline CDR1 reads SGHVS; CDR2 reads FNYEAQ. CDR3 length equals 17 residues. TCRdb re-called the 5' RACE reads with MiXCR, one entry per CDR3 protein. The data hold about 340,000 distinct CDR3 sequences, with about 15% observed a single time. A word on this clonotype: Its matching antigen is unknown.

The V and J genes are TRBV7-6 and TRBJ2-6, with D perhaps TRBD1 or TRBD2 (6 bases each). Sequencing was done on a sample of PBMCs or a T cell subset sorted from them (not recorded which). The TCR was taken from a man aged 18 to 35 who had mild COVID-19 (a few samples of this study predate the infection). Cell type and time point are not known. CDR3 bases: TGTGCCAGCAGTTCGGGGGCAGGCCGGGCTGGGGCCAACGTCCTGACTTTC. Its translation is CASSSGAGRAGANVLTF.